The T cell receptor (beta chain) under discussion was sequenced for a study of cytomegalovirus exposure and HLA in healthy donors. Overall study context: Genetic ancestry analysis placed under 90% of the 400 or so donors that were genotyped in the Caucasian-associated cluster.

The CDR3 covers 18 residues. The germline V gene encodes CDR1 SGDLS and CDR2 YYNGEE. Between the trimmed V and J ends, which lost 0 bases and 0 bases, there was a span of 16 bases. Use of 60 Vbeta and 13 Jbeta primers characterized the PCR. TCRdb's copy holds only in-frame clones and misses some; the assay was immunoSEQ multiplex PCR. The sample includes 180,000 or so clones, 75% to 80% of them seen just once. The sequence was obtained from a female donor in good health and CMV-seronegative. This chain joins TRBV9 and TRBJ1-3; D might be TRBD1 (6 bases). The sample comprised PBMCs. CDR3: CASSVEGGSPNSGNTIYF. DNA of the CDR3: TGTGCCAGCAGCGTAGAGGGGGGGTCGCCGAACTCTGGAAACACCATATATTTT.